The rows below give T cell receptor beta chains drawn from one sample of a study of CD8+ T cells in alopecia areata. Assay: immunoSEQ multiplex PCR; the TCRdb copy retains only in-frame clones and omits some. The sample records 170,000 or so clones, approximately 59% being singletons. Sequenced material: CD4+ T cells sorted from blood, taken at week 0. The receptors here all came from a human donor with alopecia areata. CDR3s include the opening cysteine and the closing phenylalanine or tryptophan. D genes are given only for firm matches. Some rows mark clone size as missing; the rest say once, few, many or name a class of expanded clone.

J gene,D gene,clone size,V gene,CDR3 protein,CDR3 DNA
TRBJ2-5,TRBD1,-,TRBV27,CASSADRRQETQYF,TGTGCCAGCAGTGCGGACAGGAGACAAGAGACCCAGTACTTC
TRBJ1-4,-,few,TRBV4-2,CASSSSGTVEKLFF,TGTGCCAGCAGCTCCTCGGGCACTGTCGAAAAACTGTTTTTT
TRBJ2-4,TRBD1,-,TRBV28,CASSFPTGGKYIQYF,TGTGCCAGCAGTTTCCCGACAGGGGGCAAATACATTCAGTACTTC
TRBJ2-5,-,-,TRBV5-1,CASSLARGGGQETQYF,TGCGCCAGCAGCTTGGCCAGAGGGGGAGGCCAAGAGACCCAGTACTTC
TRBJ2-3,-,few,TRBV2,CAIPHSGGRADTQYF,TGTGCCATCCCACATTCGGGGGGCCGGGCAGATACGCAGTATTTT
TRBJ2-1,TRBD1,-,TRBV30,CASRGTGTYNEQFF,TGTGCTTCTAGGGGGACAGGGACTTACAATGAGCAGTTCTTC
TRBJ1-2,-,-,TRBV6-5,CASSLAGYGYTF,TGTGCCAGCAGTTTAGCTGGGTATGGCTACACCTTC
TRBJ1-6,-,few,TRBV11-2,CASSLLLGNSPLHF,TGTGCCAGCAGCTTACTACTCGGCAATTCACCCCTCCACTTT
TRBJ2-7,-,-,TRBV29-1,CSAGRQDLRGQYF,TGCAGCGCTGGGAGACAGGATCTACGAGGGCAGTACTTC
TRBJ1-2,-,few,TRBV14,CASSPNNYGYTF,TGTGCCAGCAGCCCAAACAACTATGGCTACACCTTC
TRBJ2-2,-,-,TRBV6-5,CASSYSARKNTGELFF,TGTGCCAGCAGTTACTCGGCCAGGAAGAACACCGGGGAGCTGTTTTTT
TRBJ2-1,-,-,TRBV2,CASREHGRNEQFF,TGTGCCAGCAGGGAACATGGTAGGAATGAGCAGTTCTTC
TRBJ2-2,-,-,TRBV30,CAWSTSLGGELFF,TGTGCCTGGAGTACCTCCCTCGGGGGGGAGCTGTTTTTT
TRBJ1-2,TRBD1,few,TRBV28,CASSSSPDRGLRNYGYTF,TGTGCCAGCAGTTCGTCGCCGGACAGGGGGCTTCGAAACTATGGCTACACCTTC
TRBJ1-1,TRBD1,few,TRBV30,CAWSVLGQGAEAFF,TGTGCCTGGAGTGTTCTGGGGCAGGGGGCTGAAGCTTTCTTT
TRBJ2-7,-,-,TRBV29-1,CSGQGQFSYEQYF,TGCAGCGGGCAAGGACAGTTCTCCTACGAGCAGTACTTC
TRBJ1-1,-,-,TRBV29-1,CSVRGLRSDTEAFF,TGCAGCGTTCGAGGTTTACGGAGTGACACTGAAGCTTTCTTT
TRBJ1-4,-,once,TRBV29-1,CSASDGNEKLFF,TGCAGCGCCTCCGACGGGAATGAAAAACTGTTTTTT
TRBJ2-6,-,-,TRBV9,CASSVGLADSGANVLTF,TGTGCCAGCAGCGTAGGATTAGCAGACTCTGGGGCCAACGTCCTGACTTTC
TRBJ2-7,-,-,TRBV6-5,CASSYRGSYEQYF,TGTGCCAGCAGTTACAGGGGGTCCTACGAGCAGTACTTC
TRBJ2-7,TRBD1,-,TRBV9,CASSALSGGQGPYEQYF,TGTGCCAGCAGCGCCTTATCGGGGGGACAGGGACCCTACGAGCAGTACTTC
TRBJ1-4,-,-,TRBV6-1,CASSLPTGSYEKLFF,TGTGCCAGCAGCCTTCCGACTGGGAGTTACGAAAAACTGTTTTTT
TRBJ2-2,-,few,TRBV11-2,CASRLMGGANTGELFF,TGTGCCAGCAGGCTCATGGGGGGAGCGAACACCGGGGAGCTGTTTTTT
TRBJ1-1,-,-,TRBV29-1,CSATRQATGTEAFF,TGCAGCGCCACGCGGCAGGCGACGGGCACTGAAGCTTTCTTT
TRBJ2-7,-,few,TRBV7-2,CASSLDTYEQYF,TGTGCCAGCAGCTTGGACACCTACGAGCAGTACTTC
TRBJ2-4,-,-,TRBV7-8,CASGQGLAKNIQYF,TGTGCAAGTGGGCAAGGACTAGCCAAAAACATTCAGTACTTC
TRBJ2-2,-,-,TRBV6-1,CASRRDGTGELFF,TGTGCCAGCAGGAGGGACGGCACCGGGGAGCTGTTTTTT
TRBJ2-2,-,-,TRBV30,CAWSPRAGRTGELFF,TGTGCCTGGAGTCCAAGGGCGGGTAGGACCGGGGAGCTGTTTTTT
TRBJ2-3,-,few,TRBV29-1,CSVFREGTDTQYF,TGCAGCGTCTTCAGGGAGGGCACAGATACGCAGTATTTT
TRBJ1-1,-,many,TRBV20-1,CSASTALGAFF,TGCAGTGCTAGCACAGCTCTTGGAGCTTTCTTT
TRBJ2-7,-,-,TRBV29-1,CSVARGGEQYF,TGCAGCGTTGCGAGGGGGGGCGAGCAGTACTTC
TRBJ1-2,TRBD1,-,TRBV5-6,CASSRGQGSANYGYTF,TGTGCCAGCAGCCGGGGACAGGGATCAGCTAACTATGGCTACACCTTC
TRBJ2-5,TRBD1,-,TRBV29-1,CSARTGTGALQETQYF,TGCAGCGCACGGACCGGGACAGGGGCCCTCCAAGAGACCCAGTACTTC
TRBJ1-6,-,-,TRBV30,CAWSVPPPSSYNSPLHF,TGTGCCTGGAGTGTACCCCCCCCGAGCTCCTATAATTCACCCCTCCACTTT
TRBJ2-3,-,-,TRBV30,CAWTTLGPGTQYF,TGTGCCTGGACTACCCTCGGCCCGGGTACGCAGTATTTT
TRBJ1-1,-,-,TRBV30,CAWSPQGNTEAFF,TGTGCCTGGTCACCACAGGGGAACACTGAAGCTTTCTTT
TRBJ2-3,TRBD2,few,TRBV6-5,CASTQASGGTDTQYF,TGTGCCAGCACCCAGGCTAGCGGGGGCACAGATACGCAGTATTTT
TRBJ2-7,-,-,TRBV30,CAWSVGAYEQYF,TGTGCCTGGAGTGTAGGGGCCTACGAGCAGTACTTC
TRBJ1-2,TRBD1,-,TRBV11-3,CASSPLDRENYGYTF,TGTGCCAGCAGCCCCCTGGACAGGGAGAACTATGGCTACACCTTC
TRBJ2-7,-,-,TRBV12-5,CASGFGYEQYF,TGTGCTAGTGGTTTTGGTTACGAGCAGTACTTC
TRBJ2-7,-,-,TRBV4-2,CASSQDRGTYEQYF,TGTGCCAGCAGCCAAGACAGGGGTACCTACGAGCAGTACTTC
TRBJ1-2,TRBD1,-,TRBV29-1,CSVENRGGNYGYTF,TGCAGCGTTGAAAACAGGGGGGGCAACTATGGCTACACCTTC
TRBJ2-7,TRBD1,-,TRBV29-1,CSVSGTGASYEQYF,TGCAGCGTTTCAGGGACAGGCGCATCCTACGAGCAGTACTTC
TRBJ2-3,-,-,TRBV11-3,CASSLVGDTQYF,TGTGCCAGCAGCTTAGTGGGAGATACGCAGTATTTT
TRBJ2-5,-,few,TRBV29-1,CSVSRHLQETQYF,TGCAGCGTTAGCAGACACCTGCAAGAGACCCAGTACTTC
TRBJ1-5,TRBD1,-,TRBV29-1,CSVVQQGAGQPQHF,TGCAGCGTTGTCCAACAGGGGGCTGGTCAGCCCCAGCATTTT
TRBJ2-5,TRBD1,few,TRBV29-1,CSVSGQGSETQYF,TGCAGCGTTTCCGGACAGGGCAGCGAGACCCAGTACTTC
TRBJ1-6,-,-,TRBV6-1,CASSEGDSPLHF,TGTGCCAGCAGTGAAGGTGATTCACCCCTCCACTTT
TRBJ2-1,-,-,TRBV2,CASSEESSSYNEQFF,TGTGCCAGCAGTGAAGAATCGAGCTCCTACAATGAGCAGTTCTTC
TRBJ2-7,-,-,TRBV5-1,CASSLAQGGGGEQYF,TGCGCCAGCAGCTTGGCTCAGGGTGGTGGCGGCGAGCAGTACTTC
TRBJ2-1,-,-,TRBV10-3,CAISESGKIANEQFF,TGTGCCATCAGTGAGTCGGGAAAAATAGCCAATGAGCAGTTCTTC
TRBJ2-1,TRBD1,-,TRBV12-5,CASGLATGGRNEQFF,TGTGCTAGTGGTTTGGCTACAGGGGGAAGGAATGAGCAGTTCTTC
TRBJ2-4,-,few,TRBV30,CAGQGPKNIQYF,TGTGCCGGCCAGGGACCTAAAAACATTCAGTACTTC